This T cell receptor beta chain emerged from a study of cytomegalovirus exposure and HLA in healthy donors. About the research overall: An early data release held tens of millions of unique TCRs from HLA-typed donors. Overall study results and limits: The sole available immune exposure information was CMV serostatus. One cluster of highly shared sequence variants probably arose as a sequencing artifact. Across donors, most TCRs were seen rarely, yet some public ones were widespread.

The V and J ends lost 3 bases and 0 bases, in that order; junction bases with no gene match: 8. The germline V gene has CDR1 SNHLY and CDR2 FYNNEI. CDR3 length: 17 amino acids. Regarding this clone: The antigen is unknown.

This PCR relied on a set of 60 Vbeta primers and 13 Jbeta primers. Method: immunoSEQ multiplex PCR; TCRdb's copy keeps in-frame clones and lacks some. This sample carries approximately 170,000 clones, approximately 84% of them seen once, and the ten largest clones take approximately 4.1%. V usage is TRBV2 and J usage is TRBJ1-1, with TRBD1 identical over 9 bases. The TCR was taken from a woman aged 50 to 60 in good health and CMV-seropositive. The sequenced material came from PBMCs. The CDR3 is CASSDPGTGLMNTEAFF. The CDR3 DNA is TGTGCCAGCAGTGATCCCGGGACAGGGTTAATGAACACTGAAGCTTTCTTT.